This TCR beta chain was captured in a study of T cell responses to AZD1222 COVID-19 vaccine. This clone was counted between two and nine times. TCRdb keeps only in-frame clones here, not all; method: immunoSEQ multiplex PCR. The sample records around 170,000 clones, approximately 91% being singletons. Per the germline V gene, CDR1 is LGHNA and CDR2 is YNFKEQ. This CDR3 comprises 16 residues. J lost 5 bases, V lost 4 bases, and 11 bases had no gene match. V gene TRBV4-2 combines with J gene TRBJ2-1; 7 bases map to TRBD1. The TCR sequence derives from an adult in good health. Sequences were derived from peripheral blood, sampled on day 0 of AZD1222 vaccination. The CDR3 DNA follows: TGTGCCAGCAGCCCCCATACCGGGACAGCAAACAATGAGCAGTTCTTC. Amino acid sequence: CASSPHTGTANNEQFF.